Listed here are 17 T cell receptor beta chains from one sample, sequenced in a study of shared clonotypes between healthy human individuals. Profiled with immunoSEQ multiplex PCR; TCRdb holds only in-frame clones, not every one. The table includes millions of clones, about 95% detected once. Material: naive CD4+ T cells sorted from blood. Stated subset: CD45RA+ positively selected. These receptor sequences come from a man between 18 and 35 years old in good health.

V usage is TRBV4-2 and J usage is TRBJ2-1; 11 bases match TRBD2. Germline trimming cut 4 bases from V and 6 bases from J; bases unmatched to any gene: 8. CDR1 is LGHNA, CDR2 YNFKEQ, per germline. The CDR3 runs 16 residues. The CDR3 spells CASSRSLAGGGNEQFF. DNA for the CDR3: TGTGCCAGCAGCCGATCCCTAGCGGGGGGTGGCAATGAGCAGTTCTTC.

The rearrangement uses TRBV2 and TRBJ2-2, with TRBD1 as a possible D gene (6 bases). Germline V lookup: CDR1 SNHLY, CDR2 FYNNEI. Trimming shortened V by 6 bases and J by 6 bases, and 14 bases separated the two germline ends. This CDR3 contains 14 residues. The CDR3 DNA reads as TGTGCCAGCAGGACAGATACAGGGTCCGGGGAGCTGTTTTTT. Encoded protein: CASRTDTGSGELFF.

The chain has TRBV19 and TRBJ1-1; the match to TRBD1 covers 8 bases. V gave up 7 bases and J gave up 0 bases; unmatched junction bases: 4. The CDR3 is 14 residues long. The V gene's germline CDR1 is LNHDA and CDR2 SQIVND (reference sequence). The CDR3, as DNA: TGTGCCAGTAAACAGGGGGTCATGAACACTGAAGCTTTCTTT. Translating gives CASKQGVMNTEAFF.

This chain uses TRBV7-8 with TRBJ1-3; 7 nucleotides agree with TRBD1. V shed 5 bases, J shed 0 bases, and the junction held 10 bases outside the gene matches. This CDR3 comprises 17 residues. Germline-derived CDR1 and CDR2 are SGHVS and FQNEAQ. CDR3 nucleotides: TGTGCCAGCAGCCACGCCCGACAGGGTAGCTCTGGAAACACCATATATTTT. Its translation: CASSHARQGSSGNTIYF. The variable domain in full, completed from reference TRBV7-8 and TRBJ1-3, reads GAGVSQSPRYKVAKRGQDVALRCDPISGHVSLFWYQQALGQGPEFLTYFQNEAQLDKSGLPSDRFFAERPEGSVSTLKIQRTQQEDSAVYLCASSHARQGSSGNTIYFGEGSWLTVV.

This chain joins TRBV10-1 and TRBJ2-5; no clear D gene. The CDR3 sequence is 13 residues long. In germline, CDR1 is WNHNN, CDR2 SYGVQD (reference sequence). Trimming left V 3 bases short and J 7 bases short, with 12 bases between. The CDR3 region is CASSEDALGTQYF. CDR3 sequence (DNA): TGCGCCAGCAGTGAAGATGCCCTGGGGACCCAGTACTTC.

This chain links TRBV25-1 with TRBJ2-1; the D gene is possibly TRBD2 (5 bases). Germline CDR1 and CDR2: MGHDK and SYGVNS. The CDR3 totals 12 residues. With 1 base removed from V and 9 bases from J, the gap between germline ends came to 7 bases. In DNA form, the CDR3 reads TGTGCCAGCAGTGAATTCGGAGGTGAGCAGTTCTTC. Translation gives CASSEFGGEQFF. Drawing the rest from reference TRBV25-1 and TRBJ2-1, the complete variable domain is EADIYQTPRYLVIGTGKKITLECSQTMGHDKMYWYQQDPGMELHLIHYSYGVNSTEKGDLSSESTVSRIRTEHFPLTLESARPSHTSQYLCASSEFGGEQFFGPGTRLTVL.

The genes are TRBV9 and TRBJ2-2; no definite D call. The germline V and J ends were trimmed by 6 bases and 3 bases, with 6 bases remaining between them. The germline V gene encodes CDR1 SGDLS and CDR2 YYNGEE. The CDR3 has 12 residues. CDR3 nucleotides: TGTGCCAGCAACGTTGACACCGGGGAGCTGTTTTTT. It is translated as CASNVDTGELFF.

This clone occurred once. A much larger clone lies one base from this, so it may be a read error. The genes are TRBV30 and TRBJ1-3, with 7 bases matching TRBD1. This CDR3 is 13 amino acids long. Looked up from germline, CDR1 is GTSNPN and CDR2 is SVGIG (reference sequence). DNA of the CDR3: TGTGCCTGGATGGGACAGTATGGAAACACCATACATTTT. Its protein product is CAWMGQYGNTIHF.

The count of this clone is one. The chain uses TRBV5-1 and TRBJ1-1; D is ambiguous. Trimming pared 0 bases from V and 12 bases from J, leaving 15 bases between. The CDR3 consists of 13 residues. Per the germline V gene, CDR1 is SGHRS and CDR2 is YFSETQ. CDR3 DNA sequence: TGCGCCAGCAGCTTGGGCGGGTCCCATGGTTCTTTCTTT. Translating gives CASSLGGSHGSFF.

V is TRBV5-4 and J is TRBJ1-2; tentatively, D is TRBD1 (5 bases). Germline V gives CDR1 SGHNT, CDR2 YYREEE (reference sequence). Between the trimmed V and J ends, which lost 4 bases and 4 bases, there was a span of 11 bases. CDR3 length: 13 amino acids. The CDR3 DNA sequence: TGTGCCAGCAGCCCGCCGGGGGGCTATGGCTACACCTTC. Translation gives CASSPPGGYGYTF.

The V gene is TRBV11-1, the J gene TRBJ1-1; possible D gene TRBD1, 5 bases. The V end was cut by 0 bases, the J end by 0 bases, with 14 bases between. CDR3 length: 17 amino acids. Germline CDR1 is SGHAT and CDR2 is FQDESV (reference sequence). Here the CDR3 reads CASSLARLSGMNTEAFF. The DNA of the CDR3 is TGTGCCAGCAGCTTAGCGCGGCTCTCAGGGATGAACACTGAAGCTTTCTTT. The full variable domain, completed using reference TRBV11-1 and TRBJ1-1, is EAEVAQSPRYKITEKSQAVAFWCDPISGHATLYWYRQILGQGPELLVQFQDESVVDDSQLPKDRFSAERLKGVDSTLKIQPAELGDSAMYLCASSLARLSGMNTEAFFGQGTRLTVV.

V gene TRBV10-3 combines with J gene TRBJ2-5; D gene uncertain. The CDR3 totals 13 residues. V was pared by 0 bases and J by 6 bases, with 8 bases between. Germline CDR1 and CDR2: ENHRY and SYGVKD. In DNA, the CDR3 is TGTGCCATCAGTGAGTCGAGTAGCAAGACCCAGTACTTC. Amino acid sequence: CAISESSSKTQYF.

This sequence joins TRBV10-3 and TRBJ2-5, with D tentatively TRBD1 (5 bases). Trimming left V 6 bases short and J 2 bases short, with 10 bases between. The CDR3 has 13 amino acids. Per germline, CDR1 ENHRY and CDR2 SYGVKD. The DNA of the CDR3 is TGTGCCATCAGCAGTGGGGCTCAAGAGACCCAGTACTTC. Translated: CAISSGAQETQYF.

The rearrangement uses TRBV7-9 and TRBJ2-1; D gene ambiguous. The germline V and J ends were trimmed by 0 bases and 9 bases, with 12 bases remaining between them. Germline assignment: CDR1 SEHNR and CDR2 FQNEAQ (reference sequence). This CDR3 has 14 amino acids. The CDR3 coding sequence is TGTGCCAGCAGCTTAGCTCTCCTGGTACTTGAGCAGTTCTTC. This sequence encodes CASSLALLVLEQFF.

The chain joins TRBV4-1 to TRBJ2-3; 7 nucleotides line up with TRBD1. Per the germline V gene, CDR1 is MGHRA and CDR2 is YSYEKL. Trimming removed 4 bases from V and 6 bases from J; junction bases left unmatched: 16. The CDR3 spans 17 residues. The CDR3 sequence is CASSPGQTIGKRDTQYF. CDR3 in DNA: TGCGCCAGCAGCCCGGGACAGACGATAGGGAAACGGGATACGCAGTATTTT.

This clone appeared a single time. The chain employs TRBV19 and TRBJ2-7; 7 positions agree with TRBD1. The CDR3 is 13 residues long. V trimming: 6 bases; J trimming: 3 bases; junction bases outside the gene matches: 5. CDR1 is LNHDA, CDR2 SQIVND, per germline (reference sequence). The CDR3 DNA reads as TGTGCCAGTAGGGTCCCAGGGGGCTACGAGCAGTACTTC. This translates into CASRVPGGYEQYF.

The V gene is TRBV28, the J gene TRBJ2-1; the D gene could be TRBD1 or TRBD2 (5 bases each). In germline, CDR1 is MDHEN, CDR2 SYDVKM. V was trimmed by 3 bases and J by 3 bases, leaving 18 bases between them. This CDR3 region has 17 residues. The CDR3 protein is CASSFFRDPLNYNEQFF. CDR3 coding DNA: TGTGCCAGCAGTTTTTTTCGGGACCCCCTGAACTACAATGAGCAGTTCTTC. The full variable domain, with the rest looked up from reference TRBV28 and TRBJ2-1, is DVKVTQSSRYLVKRTGEKVFLECVQDMDHENMFWYRQDPGLGLRLIYFSYDVKMKEKGDIPEGYSVSREKKERFSLILESASTNQTSMYLCASSFFRDPLNYNEQFFGPGTRLTVL.